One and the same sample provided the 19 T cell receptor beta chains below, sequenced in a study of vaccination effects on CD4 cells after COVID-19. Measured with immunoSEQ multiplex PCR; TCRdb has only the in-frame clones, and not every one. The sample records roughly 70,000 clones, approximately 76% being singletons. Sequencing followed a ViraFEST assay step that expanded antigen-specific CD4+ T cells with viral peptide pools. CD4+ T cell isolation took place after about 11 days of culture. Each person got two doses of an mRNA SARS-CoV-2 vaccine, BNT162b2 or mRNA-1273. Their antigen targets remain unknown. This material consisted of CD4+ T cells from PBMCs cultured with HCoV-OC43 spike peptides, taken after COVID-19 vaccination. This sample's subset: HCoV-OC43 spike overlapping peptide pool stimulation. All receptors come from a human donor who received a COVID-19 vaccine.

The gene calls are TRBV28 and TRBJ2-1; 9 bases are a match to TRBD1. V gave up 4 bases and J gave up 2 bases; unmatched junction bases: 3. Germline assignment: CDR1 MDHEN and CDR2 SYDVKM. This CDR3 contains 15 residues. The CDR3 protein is CASSSGQGTYNEQFF. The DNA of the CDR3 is TGTGCCAGCAGTTCAGGACAGGGGACCTACAATGAGCAGTTCTTC.

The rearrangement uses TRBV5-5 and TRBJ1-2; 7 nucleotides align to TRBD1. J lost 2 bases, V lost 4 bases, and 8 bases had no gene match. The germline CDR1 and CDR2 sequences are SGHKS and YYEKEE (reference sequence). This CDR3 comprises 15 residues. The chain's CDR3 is CASSPRQGPNYGYTF. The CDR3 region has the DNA TGTGCCAGCAGCCCCCGACAGGGACCAAACTATGGCTACACCTTC.

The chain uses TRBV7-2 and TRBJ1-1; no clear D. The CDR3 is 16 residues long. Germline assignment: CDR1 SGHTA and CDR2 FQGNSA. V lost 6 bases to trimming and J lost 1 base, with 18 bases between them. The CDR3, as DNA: TGTGCCAGCAGTCACAGACTGCCGGTGCGGAACACTGAAGCTTTCTTT. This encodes CASSHRLPVRNTEAFF.

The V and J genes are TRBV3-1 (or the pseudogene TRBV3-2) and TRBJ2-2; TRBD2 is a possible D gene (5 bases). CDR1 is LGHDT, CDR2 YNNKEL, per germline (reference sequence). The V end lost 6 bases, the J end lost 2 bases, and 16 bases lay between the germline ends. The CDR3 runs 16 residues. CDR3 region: CASRSEGALNTGELFF. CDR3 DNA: TGTGCCAGCAGAAGCGAGGGAGCCCTTAACACCGGGGAGCTGTTTTTT.

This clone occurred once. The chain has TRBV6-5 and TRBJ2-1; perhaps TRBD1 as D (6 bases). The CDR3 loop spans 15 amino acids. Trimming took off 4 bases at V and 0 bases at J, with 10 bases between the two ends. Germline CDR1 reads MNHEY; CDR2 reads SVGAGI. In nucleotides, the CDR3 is TGTGCCAGCAGTTCCGACAGGAGCTCCTACAATGAGCAGTTCTTC. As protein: CASSSDRSSYNEQFF.

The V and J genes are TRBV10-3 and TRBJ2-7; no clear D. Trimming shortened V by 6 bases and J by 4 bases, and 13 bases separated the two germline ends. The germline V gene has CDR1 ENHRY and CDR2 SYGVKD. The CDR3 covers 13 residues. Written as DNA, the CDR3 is TGTGCCATCAGGGCCGCTTTGGGATACGAGCAGTACGTC. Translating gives CAIRAALGYEQYV.

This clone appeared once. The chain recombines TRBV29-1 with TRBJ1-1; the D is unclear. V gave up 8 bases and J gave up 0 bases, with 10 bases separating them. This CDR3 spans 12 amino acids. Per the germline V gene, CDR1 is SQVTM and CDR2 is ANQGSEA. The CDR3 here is CSSATMNTEAFF. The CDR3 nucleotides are TGCAGCTCTGCAACCATGAACACTGAAGCTTTCTTT.

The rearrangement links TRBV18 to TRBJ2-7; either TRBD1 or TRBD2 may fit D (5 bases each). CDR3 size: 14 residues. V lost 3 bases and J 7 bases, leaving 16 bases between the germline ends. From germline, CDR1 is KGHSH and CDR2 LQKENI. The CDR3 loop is CASSPGEQVGEQYV. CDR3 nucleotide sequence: TGTGCCAGCTCACCGGGGGAACAGGTGGGGGAGCAGTACGTC.

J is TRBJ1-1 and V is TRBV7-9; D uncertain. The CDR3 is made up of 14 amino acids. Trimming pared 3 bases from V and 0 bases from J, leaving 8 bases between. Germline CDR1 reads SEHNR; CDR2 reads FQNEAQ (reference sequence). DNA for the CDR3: TGTGCCAGCAGCTTGCTTTCAGTGAACACTGAAGCTTTCTTT. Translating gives CASSLLSVNTEAFF.

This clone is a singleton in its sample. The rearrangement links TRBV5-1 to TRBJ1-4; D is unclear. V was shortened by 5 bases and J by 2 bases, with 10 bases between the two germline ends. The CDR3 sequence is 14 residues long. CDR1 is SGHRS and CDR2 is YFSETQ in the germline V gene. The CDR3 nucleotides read TGCGCCAGCAGTGTGCAACCTACTAATGAAAAACTGTTTTTT. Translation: CASSVQPTNEKLFF. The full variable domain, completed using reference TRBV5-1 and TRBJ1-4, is KAGVTQTPRYLIKTRGQQVTLSCSPISGHRSVSWYQQTPGQGLQFLFEYFSETQRNKGNFPGRFSGRQFSNSRSEMNVSTLELGDSALYLCASSVQPTNEKLFFGSGTQLSVL.

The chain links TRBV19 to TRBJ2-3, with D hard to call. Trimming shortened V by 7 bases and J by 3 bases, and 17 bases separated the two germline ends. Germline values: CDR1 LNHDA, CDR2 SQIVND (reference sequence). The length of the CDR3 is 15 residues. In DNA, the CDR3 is TGTGCCAGTATGGCAGGTTTGGGTAGAACAGATACGCAGTATTTT. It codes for CASMAGLGRTDTQYF.

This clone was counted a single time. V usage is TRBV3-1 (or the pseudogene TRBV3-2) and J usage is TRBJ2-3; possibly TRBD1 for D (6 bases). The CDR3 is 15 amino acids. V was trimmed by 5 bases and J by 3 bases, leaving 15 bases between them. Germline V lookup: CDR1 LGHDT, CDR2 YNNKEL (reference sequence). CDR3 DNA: TGTGCCAGCAGCGGACGACAGGAAGGGACAGATACGCAGTATTTT. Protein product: CASSGRQEGTDTQYF.

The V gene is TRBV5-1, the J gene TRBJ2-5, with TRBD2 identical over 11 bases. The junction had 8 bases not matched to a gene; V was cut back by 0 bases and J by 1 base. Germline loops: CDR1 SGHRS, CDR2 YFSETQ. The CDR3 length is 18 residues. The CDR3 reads CASSLAMTSGAIQETQYF. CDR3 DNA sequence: TGCGCCAGCAGCTTGGCCATGACTAGCGGGGCAATCCAAGAGACCCAGTACTTC.

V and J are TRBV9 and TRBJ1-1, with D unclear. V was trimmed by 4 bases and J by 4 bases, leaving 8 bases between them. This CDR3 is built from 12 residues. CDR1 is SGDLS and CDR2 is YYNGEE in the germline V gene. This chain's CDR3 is CASSPPGTEAFF. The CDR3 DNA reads TGTGCCAGCAGCCCTCCAGGCACTGAAGCTTTCTTT.

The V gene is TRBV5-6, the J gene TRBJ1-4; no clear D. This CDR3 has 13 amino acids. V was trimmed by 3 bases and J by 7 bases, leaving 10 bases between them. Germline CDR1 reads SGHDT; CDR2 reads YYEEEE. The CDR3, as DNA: TGTGCCAGCAGCTCCGGATTAGGTGAAAAACTGTTTTTT. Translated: CASSSGLGEKLFF.

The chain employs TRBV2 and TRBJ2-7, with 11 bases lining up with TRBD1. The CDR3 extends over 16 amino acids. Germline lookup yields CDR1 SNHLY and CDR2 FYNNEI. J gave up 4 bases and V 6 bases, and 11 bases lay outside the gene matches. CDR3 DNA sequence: TGTGCCAGCAGCCACGGGACAGGGGGTTTTAGTTACGAGCAGTACGTC. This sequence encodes CASSHGTGGFSYEQYV.

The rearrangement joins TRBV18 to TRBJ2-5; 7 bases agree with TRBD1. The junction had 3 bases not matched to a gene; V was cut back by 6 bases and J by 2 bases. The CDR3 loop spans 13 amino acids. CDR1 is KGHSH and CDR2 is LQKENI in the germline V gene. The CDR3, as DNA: TGTGCCAGCTCCCTGGGACAGCAAGAGACCCAGTACTTC. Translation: CASSLGQQETQYF.

In nucleotides, the CDR3 is TGTGCCAGCAGCTTAGTAAGCGGGGGGGCCGATACGCAGTATTTT. This translates into CASSLVSGGADTQYF. The rearrangement links TRBV7-2 to TRBJ2-3, with TRBD2 identical over 10 bases. Germline trimming cut 1 base from V and 6 bases from J; bases unmatched to any gene: 4. CDR1 SGHTA and CDR2 FQGNSA come from the germline V gene. The CDR3 runs 15 residues.

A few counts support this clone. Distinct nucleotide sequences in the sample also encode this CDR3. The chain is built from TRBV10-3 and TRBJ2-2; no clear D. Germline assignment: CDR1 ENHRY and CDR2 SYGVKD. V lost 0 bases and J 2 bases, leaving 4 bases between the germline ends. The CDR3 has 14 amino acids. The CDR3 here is CAISESGNTGELFF. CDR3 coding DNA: TGTGCCATCAGTGAGTCAGGCAACACCGGGGAGCTGTTTTTT.